The next 29 T cell receptor beta chains were all read from a single sample in a study of blood T cell repertoires in COVID-19. Assay: immunoSEQ multiplex PCR; the TCRdb copy retains only in-frame clones and omits some. The sample consists of 200,000 to 250,000 clones, roughly 90% of them appearing once. The sample comprised peripheral blood. These receptors originate from a man in his fifties or sixties with COVID-19, enrolled during active disease.

The chain has TRBV4-3 and TRBJ2-7; D not certain. Germline CDR1 and CDR2: LGHNA and YSLEER. The CDR3 sequence is 14 residues long. Trimming cost V 1 base and J 4 bases, with 11 bases left between them. CDR3 nucleotide sequence: TGCGCCAGCAGCCAAGCCCTTCCGGGTTACGAGCAGTACTTC. It specifies CASSQALPGYEQYF.

This clone was seen only a few times. The genes are TRBV30 and TRBJ1-5; possible D gene TRBD1, 5 bases. The CDR3 is 12 amino acids. Per germline, CDR1 GTSNPN and CDR2 SVGIG (reference sequence). V lost 2 bases and J lost 9, with 11 bases in between. The DNA of the CDR3 is TGTGCCTGGAGTCGTAGCCAGGGGCCCCAGCATTTT. Amino acid sequence: CAWSRSQGPQHF.

The rearrangement links TRBV5-1 to TRBJ2-4; 13 nucleotides match TRBD2. J lost 0 bases, V lost 3 bases, and 6 bases had no gene match. CDR3 length: 18 residues. The germline gives CDR1 SGHRS, CDR2 YFSETQ. The CDR3 region is CASSWGTSGVGAKNIQYF. For the CDR3, the DNA is TGCGCCAGCAGCTGGGGGACTAGCGGGGTGGGAGCCAAAAACATTCAGTACTTC.

The genes are TRBV11-2 and TRBJ1-1; D is ambiguous. The CDR3 spans 14 residues. CDR1 is SGHAT and CDR2 is FQNNGV in the germline V gene. V was pared by 5 bases and J by 1 base, with 11 bases between. The CDR3: CASSPTDTNTEAFF. The CDR3 region has the DNA TGTGCCAGCAGCCCCACCGACACGAACACTGAAGCTTTCTTT.

The chain employs TRBV4-1 and TRBJ2-7, with TRBD1 identical over 9 bases. The CDR3 sequence is 17 residues long. The germline V gene has CDR1 MGHRA and CDR2 YSYEKL. Trimming cost V 0 bases and J 4 bases; bases outside gene matches: 10. The CDR3 DNA reads TGCGCCAGCAGCCAAGATCTTCCGACAGGGGGTGGGTACGAGCAGTACTTC. Its translation: CASSQDLPTGGGYEQYF.

The chain is built from TRBV28 and TRBJ2-7; TRBD1 matches 9 bases. V gave up 6 bases and J gave up 2 bases; unmatched junction bases: 8. From germline, CDR1 is MDHEN and CDR2 SYDVKM. This CDR3 comprises 15 residues. The CDR3 nucleotides read TGTGCCAGCAGCTCCGGGACAGGGTACCCCTACGAGCAGTACTTC. This translates into CASSSGTGYPYEQYF.

V and J are TRBV30 and TRBJ1-3; the match to TRBD1 covers 8 bases. Germline loops: CDR1 GTSNPN, CDR2 SVGIG (reference sequence). This CDR3 spans 13 amino acids. V shed 5 bases and J 2 bases; nucleotides not matched to a gene: 2. The DNA for the CDR3 is TGTGCCTGGCAGGGGGCGGCTGGAAACACCATATATTTT. Translated, it gives CAWQGAAGNTIYF.

The chain has TRBV9 and TRBJ2-3; TRBD1 agrees at 9 bases. The germline V gene has CDR1 SGDLS and CDR2 YYNGEE. The V segment lost 2 bases and the J segment 2 bases; nucleotides outside the gene matches: 3. The CDR3 contains 15 residues. The CDR3 DNA reads as TGTGCCAGCAGCGTCCGGGACAGGGCCACAGATACGCAGTATTTT. Protein: CASSVRDRATDTQYF.

The chain couples TRBV6-5 to TRBJ2-5; 9 bases are a match to TRBD2. With 4 bases clipped from V and 4 bases from J, the junction kept 10 bases outside the gene matches. This CDR3 spans 16 amino acids. Germline V lookup: CDR1 MNHEY, CDR2 SVGAGI. The CDR3 loop reads CASSSVSGGGRETQYF. The CDR3 DNA sequence: TGTGCCAGCAGTTCAGTTAGCGGGGGCGGCAGAGAGACCCAGTACTTC.

The V and J genes are TRBV12-3 or TRBV12-4 and TRBJ2-5; 7 bases map to TRBD2. The CDR3 is made up of 13 amino acids. Trimming took 4 bases from V and 5 from J; bases not matched to a gene: 4. CDR3 amino acids: CASSWTRWETQYF. For the CDR3, the DNA is TGTGCCAGCAGTTGGACTAGGTGGGAGACCCAGTACTTC.

The chain carries TRBV19 and TRBJ1-5, with 8 bases matching TRBD1. V was clipped by 6 bases and J by 0 bases; unmatched bases: 4. From germline, CDR1 is LNHDA and CDR2 SQIVND (reference sequence). The CDR3 runs 15 residues. This CDR3 reads CASSPGGYSNQPQHF. DNA of the CDR3: TGTGCCAGTAGCCCAGGGGGCTATAGCAATCAGCCCCAGCATTTT. Supplemented by reference TRBV19 and TRBJ1-5, the full variable domain reads DGGITQSPKYLFRKEGQNVTLSCEQNLNHDAMYWYRQDPGQGLRLIYYSQIVNDFQKGDIAEGYSVSREKKESFPLTVTSAQKNPTAFYLCASSPGGYSNQPQHFGDGTRLSIL.

The V call is TRBV19, the J call TRBJ1-4; tentatively, D is TRBD1 (6 bases). Germline values: CDR1 LNHDA, CDR2 SQIVND (reference sequence). The CDR3 spans 18 residues. Deletions cut 6 bases from V and 0 bases from J, with 20 bases between. CDR3 residues: CASSPSHGGAATNEKLFF. For the CDR3, the DNA is TGTGCCAGTAGCCCCAGCCACGGGGGGGCCGCAACTAATGAAAAACTGTTTTTT.

The chain has TRBV10-3 and TRBJ1-1; TRBD1 agrees at 7 bases. The trim removed 6 bases at V and 0 bases at J, leaving 7 bases unmatched. Germline loops: CDR1 ENHRY, CDR2 SYGVKD. This CDR3 contains 15 residues. CDR3 protein: CAISDREPVNTEAFF. The CDR3 coding sequence is TGTGCCATCAGCGACAGGGAGCCCGTGAACACTGAAGCTTTCTTT.

The chain combines TRBV3-1 (or the pseudogene TRBV3-2) with TRBJ2-1; 14 bases are shared with TRBD2. The CDR3 has 19 amino acids. Looked up from germline, CDR1 is LGHDT and CDR2 is YNNKEL (reference sequence). Unmatched junction bases numbered 5, after V lost 0 bases and J lost 1 base. This chain's CDR3 is CASSQDPGTSGRSYNEQFF. CDR3 sequence (DNA): TGTGCCAGCAGCCAAGATCCCGGGACTAGCGGGAGATCCTACAATGAGCAGTTCTTC.

This chain links TRBV4-2 with TRBJ2-3; tentatively, D is TRBD2 (5 bases). Germline-derived CDR1 and CDR2 are LGHNA and YNFKEQ. The CDR3 is made up of 17 amino acids. V was pared by 0 bases and J by 6 bases, with 19 bases between. The CDR3 region has the DNA TGTGCCAGCAGCCAAGAAATAATCACAGCTACGGGGGATACGCAGTATTTT. Translation: CASSQEIITATGDTQYF.

The chain carries TRBV7-3 and TRBJ1-1; a possible D gene is TRBD1 (6 bases). V dropped 3 bases and J dropped 6 bases, with 14 bases sitting between them. CDR3 length equals 14 residues. The germline V gene has CDR1 SGHTA and CDR2 FQGTGA. CDR3: CASSFKGGLAEAFF. The CDR3 nucleotides read TGTGCCAGCAGCTTTAAGGGGGGGTTAGCTGAAGCTTTCTTT.

The chain has TRBV15 and TRBJ2-3; 7 nucleotides align to TRBD2. The ends lost 1 base at V and 4 bases at J; junction bases unmatched: 5. CDR3 length: 15 residues. The germline gives CDR1 LNHNV, CDR2 YYDKDF (reference sequence). In nucleotides, the CDR3 is TGTGCCACCAGCAGAGTGCGCGGGAGTCCAGATACGCAGTATTTT. Its protein product is CATSRVRGSPDTQYF.

The chain recombines TRBV7-9 with TRBJ2-5; D not resolved. The germline CDR1 and CDR2 sequences are SEHNR and FQNEAQ (reference sequence). The ends were cut back, 3 bases at V and 4 bases at J, with 15 bases in the middle. The CDR3 contains 15 residues. CDR3 DNA sequence: TGTGCCAGCAGCTTTGACGGAACATGGAGAGAGACCCAGTACTTC. This codes for CASSFDGTWRETQYF. The variable domain in full, with the rest retrieved from reference TRBV7-9 and TRBJ2-5, is DTGVSQNPRHKITKRGQNVTFRCDPISEHNRLYWYRQTLGQGPEFLTYFQNEAQLEKSRLLSDRFSAERPKGSFSTLEIQRTEQGDSAMYLCASSFDGTWRETQYFGPGTRLLVL.

Concerning this clone: Other DNA variants within this sample encode the same CDR3. The rearrangement joins TRBV5-1 to TRBJ1-5; weak D call: TRBD1 (5 bases). This CDR3 has 14 amino acids. CDR1 and CDR2 (germline): SGHRS, YFSETQ. V lost 2 bases, J lost 3 bases, and 9 bases lay in between. The CDR3 sequence: CASSLGHSNQPQHF. DNA for the CDR3: TGCGCCAGCAGCTTAGGACACTCCAATCAGCCCCAGCATTTT.

The chain joins TRBV29-1 to TRBJ1-2, with D possibly TRBD1 on 6 matching bases. The germline V gene encodes CDR1 SQVTM and CDR2 ANQGSEA. V lost 4 bases and J 5 bases, leaving 8 bases between the germline ends. The CDR3 spans 11 residues. As DNA, the CDR3 is TGCAGCGTTGCTACAGGGTATGGCTACACCTTC. Translation gives CSVATGYGYTF.

The gene calls are TRBV9 and TRBJ1-1; D possibly corresponds to TRBD1 (5 bases). CDR1 SGDLS and CDR2 YYNGEE come from the germline V gene. V lost 0 bases and J 1 base, leaving 10 bases between the germline ends. The CDR3 consists of 15 residues. CDR3 bases: TGTGCCAGCAGCGTAGACCCCACAGGGAACACTGAAGCTTTCTTT. This encodes CASSVDPTGNTEAFF. Full variable domain (outside the CDR3, taken from reference TRBV9 and TRBJ1-1): DSGVTQTPKHLITATGQRVTLRCSPRSGDLSVYWYQQSLDQGLQFLIQYYNGEERAKGNILERFSAQQFPDLHSELNLSSLELGDSALYFCASSVDPTGNTEAFFGQGTRLTVV.

The J gene is TRBJ1-4, the V gene TRBV9; weak D call: TRBD1 (6 bases). In germline, CDR1 is SGDLS, CDR2 YYNGEE. Trimming took 3 bases from V and 1 from J, leaving 10 bases between them. CDR3 length: 15 residues. The CDR3 region has the DNA TGTGCCAGCAGCGCGTTACAGGGAACTAATGAAAAACTGTTTTTT. It specifies CASSALQGTNEKLFF.

The chain links TRBV7-2 to TRBJ1-4, with 7 bases that match TRBD1. The length of the CDR3 is 15 residues. J gave up 8 bases and V 2 bases, and 8 bases lay outside the gene matches. Germline CDR1 is SGHTA and CDR2 is FQGNSA. The CDR3 protein is CASSLTGQFREKLFF. CDR3 sequence (DNA): TGTGCCAGCAGCTTAACGGGACAGTTCCGGGAAAAACTGTTTTTT. Using reference TRBV7-2 and TRBJ1-4 for the parts outside the CDR3, the full variable domain is GAGVSQSPSNKVTEKGKDVELRCDPISGHTALYWYRQSLGQGLEFLIYFQGNSAPDKSGLPSDRFSAERTGGSVSTLTIQRTQQEDSAVYLCASSLTGQFREKLFFGSGTQLSVL.

This clone was counted between two and nine times. The V gene is TRBV6-5, the J gene TRBJ2-5; possibly TRBD1 for D (6 bases). Germline V gene data show CDR1 as MNHEY and CDR2 as SVGAGI. The V end lost 2 bases, the J end lost 2 bases, and 6 bases lay between the germline ends. This CDR3 region has 13 residues. The CDR3 here is CASSYTGQETQYF. The CDR3 nucleotides read TGTGCCAGCAGTTACACAGGGCAAGAGACCCAGTACTTC.

The rearrangement uses TRBV7-2 and TRBJ2-7; possible D gene TRBD1, 6 bases. Germline values: CDR1 SGHTA, CDR2 FQGNSA. The CDR3 sequence is 12 residues long. V was shortened by 4 bases and J by 5 bases, with 9 bases between the two germline ends. The CDR3, as DNA: TGTGCCAGCAGCTCACCAGGGGACGAGCAGTACTTC. Translating gives CASSSPGDEQYF.

The CDR3 protein is CARSSDSGWGPQHF. The CDR3 DNA sequence: TGTGCCAGAAGCTCCGACAGTGGGTGGGGGCCCCAGCATTTT. V and J are TRBV7-5 and TRBJ1-5; TRBD1 is taken as the D call from the table, unchecked against the DNA. TRBV7-5 is tagged as a pseudogene. CDR3 length equals 14 residues.

This clone occurred once. The CDR3 reads CASSQGGTLYNEQFF. CDR3 in DNA: TGCGCCAGCAGCCAAGGAGGGACTCTGTACAATGAGCAGTTCTTC. The genes are TRBV4-3 and TRBJ2-1; possible D gene TRBD2, 6 bases. CDR1 is LGHNA, CDR2 YSLEER, per germline. V was clipped by 1 base and J by 4 bases, with 11 bases between them. The CDR3 consists of 15 residues.

V usage is TRBV9 and J usage is TRBJ2-3, with no clear D. Looked up from germline, CDR1 is SGDLS and CDR2 is YYNGEE. V lost 4 bases and J 0 bases, leaving 21 bases between the germline ends. This CDR3 is built from 18 residues. The DNA for the CDR3 is TGTGCCAGCAGCCCCGATCCGAATCCTAGTGGTAGCACAGATACGCAGTATTTT. Its protein is CASSPDPNPSGSTDTQYF.

This clone was seen just once. The V and J genes are TRBV24-1 and TRBJ2-7, with TRBD2 matching 9 bases. The CDR3 extends over 14 amino acids. V lost 3 bases, J lost 5 bases, and 4 bases stayed unmatched. Germline V gives CDR1 KGHDR, CDR2 SFDVKD. DNA of the CDR3: TGTGCCACCAGTGATCCCGGACTAGCGCACGAGCAGTACTTC. It codes for CATSDPGLAHEQYF.